Listed below are T cell receptor beta chains from one sample, sequenced in a study of blood T cell repertoires in COVID-19. The assay was immunoSEQ multiplex PCR, and TCRdb's table has in-frame clones only and misses some. The top ten clones hold 9.5% to 15% of a sample with 200,000 to 250,000 clones, 80% of them seen once. The sample was peripheral blood. These receptors were taken from a human donor in a cohort sampled during active COVID-19. Both conserved end residues are part of each CDR3. Each record gives: J gene, clone size, D gene, V gene, CDR3 DNA, CDR3 protein. The D gene is left open where the match is weak. Size values are once, few and many counts, or a class for expanded clones, and some rows have none.

j_call: TRBJ2-6
clone_size: few
d_call: -
v_call: TRBV24-1
cdr3_nt: TGTGCCACCAGTGACCCGAACAGGGACAACGTCCTGACTTTC
cdr3_aa: CATSDPNRDNVLTF

j_call: TRBJ2-5
clone_size: -
d_call: TRBD2
v_call: TRBV19
cdr3_nt: TGTGCCAGTAGTGCTCTAGCGGAAGAGACCCAGTACTTC
cdr3_aa: CASSALAEETQYF

j_call: TRBJ2-7
clone_size: -
d_call: -
v_call: TRBV30
cdr3_nt: TGTGCCTGGGGGGGGGCAAGGGGCTCCTACGAGCAGTACTTC
cdr3_aa: CAWGGARGSYEQYF

j_call: TRBJ1-3
clone_size: -
d_call: TRBD1
v_call: TRBV24-1
cdr3_nt: TGTGCCACCAGTGAGGCCGGGACAGGGACCTCTGGAAACACCATATATTTT
cdr3_aa: CATSEAGTGTSGNTIYF

j_call: TRBJ2-7
clone_size: -
d_call: -
v_call: TRBV4-1
cdr3_nt: TGCGCCAGCAGCCAAGATCGAGCGGACCCCTACGAGCAGTACTTC
cdr3_aa: CASSQDRADPYEQYF

j_call: TRBJ2-1
clone_size: -
d_call: TRBD1
v_call: TRBV5-1
cdr3_nt: TGCGCCAGCAGCGGTCTGACAGGGCCCTACAATGAGCAGTTCTTC
cdr3_aa: CASSGLTGPYNEQFF

j_call: TRBJ2-3
clone_size: once
d_call: -
v_call: TRBV28
cdr3_nt: TGTGCCTATACTGAGGGGGTGCGAGGCACAGATACGCAGTATTTT
cdr3_aa: CAYTEGVRGTDTQYF

j_call: TRBJ1-5
clone_size: -
d_call: -
v_call: TRBV7-9
cdr3_nt: TGTGCCAGCAGCCCCGAGGTTAGCAATCAGCCCCAGCATTTT
cdr3_aa: CASSPEVSNQPQHF

j_call: TRBJ2-1
clone_size: -
d_call: TRBD1
v_call: TRBV5-1
cdr3_nt: TGCGCCAGCACAACCGGGACAGACTACAATGAGCAGTTCTTC
cdr3_aa: CASTTGTDYNEQFF

j_call: TRBJ2-7
clone_size: -
d_call: TRBD1
v_call: TRBV11-2
cdr3_nt: TGTGCCAGCAGCTTACAGGGGGCCTCCTACGAGCAGTACTTC
cdr3_aa: CASSLQGASYEQYF

j_call: TRBJ2-1
clone_size: -
d_call: TRBD2
v_call: TRBV28
cdr3_nt: TGTGCCAGCAGACCGGAGCGGGGGCTCCGAGGGACGTTCTTC
cdr3_aa: CASRPERGLRGTFF

j_call: TRBJ1-6
clone_size: -
d_call: TRBD1
v_call: TRBV10-3
cdr3_nt: TGTGCCATCAGCCTACAGGGGGCGAACCATTCACCCCTCCACTTT
cdr3_aa: CAISLQGANHSPLHF

j_call: TRBJ1-4
clone_size: -
d_call: -
v_call: TRBV28
cdr3_nt: TGTGCCAGCAGTTTAGGGGACAATCGCGAAAAACTGTTTTTT
cdr3_aa: CASSLGDNREKLFF

j_call: TRBJ1-2
clone_size: -
d_call: TRBD1
v_call: TRBV7-9
cdr3_nt: TGTGCCAGCAGCCCTCCGGGACAGGGAGGCGGCTACACCTTC
cdr3_aa: CASSPPGQGGGYTF

j_call: TRBJ2-4
clone_size: -
d_call: -
v_call: TRBV18
cdr3_nt: TGTGCCAGCTCACCACCGGCTGCTGGCAACATTCAGTACTTC
cdr3_aa: CASSPPAAGNIQYF

j_call: TRBJ2-7
clone_size: -
d_call: TRBD2
v_call: TRBV4-1
cdr3_nt: TGCGCCAGCAGCCAAGAGCGGAGGGAGGGCTACGAGCAGTACTTC
cdr3_aa: CASSQERREGYEQYF

j_call: TRBJ2-1
clone_size: -
d_call: TRBD1
v_call: TRBV7-2
cdr3_nt: TGTGCCAGCAGCTTAGGACAGGGGGCCATCAATGAGCAGTTCTTC
cdr3_aa: CASSLGQGAINEQFF

j_call: TRBJ2-3
clone_size: -
d_call: -
v_call: TRBV5-1
cdr3_nt: TGCGCCAGCAGCTTTGGGCAGGGAGGAACAGATACGCAGTATTTT
cdr3_aa: CASSFGQGGTDTQYF

j_call: TRBJ2-1
clone_size: -
d_call: TRBD2
v_call: TRBV27
cdr3_nt: TGTGCCGCCAGGACTAGCGGGAACGGTGAGCAGTTCTTC
cdr3_aa: CAARTSGNGEQFF

j_call: TRBJ1-1
clone_size: -
d_call: -
v_call: TRBV29-1
cdr3_nt: TGCAGCGCCGCGGAGGACCACATGAACACTGAAGCTTTCTTT
cdr3_aa: CSAAEDHMNTEAFF